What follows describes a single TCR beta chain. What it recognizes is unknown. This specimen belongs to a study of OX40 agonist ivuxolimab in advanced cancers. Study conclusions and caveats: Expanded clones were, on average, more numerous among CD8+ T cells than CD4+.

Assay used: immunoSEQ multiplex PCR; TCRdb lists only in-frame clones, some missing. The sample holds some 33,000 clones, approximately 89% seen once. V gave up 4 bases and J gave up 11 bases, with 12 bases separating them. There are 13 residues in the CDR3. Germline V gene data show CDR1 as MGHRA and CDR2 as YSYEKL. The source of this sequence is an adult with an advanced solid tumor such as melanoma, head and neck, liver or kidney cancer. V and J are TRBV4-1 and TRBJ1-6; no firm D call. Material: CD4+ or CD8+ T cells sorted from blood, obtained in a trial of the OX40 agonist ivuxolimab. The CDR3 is CASSPMTYPPLHF. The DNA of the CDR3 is TGCGCCAGCAGCCCCATGACTTATCCACCCCTCCACTTT.